This paragraph covers one TCR beta chain sequence. This clonotype was counted only a few times. The antigen this receptor binds is unknown. A clone one base away is much larger, so this may be a read error. The CDR3 spans 15 residues, from the cysteine through the phenylalanine. Kept here is only the CDR3 DNA, which spans 45 bases and is read in frame from base 1. Reading the germline V gene (reference sequence) gives CDR1 SSHAT and CDR2 FNYEAQ. Two rounds of multiplex PCR on genomic DNA were used to amplify the TCR beta CDR3 region. In the first round of PCR, primers specific to each TRBV and TRBJ gene were used, and the primer sequences are filed in Chinese patent CN105087789A. Universal primers were used in the second round of PCR. The Roche High Pure PCR Template Preparation Kit was used to extract genomic DNA from frozen PBMCs. The libraries underwent paired-end sequencing with 151 bp reads on an Illumina HiSeq 3000. The authors' analysis ran thus. CutAdapt was used to remove raw reads lacking the multiplex PCR primer sequences. Using PEAR, the high-quality paired reads were merged into contigs. TRB V, D and J gene segments were assigned to each contig with MiXCR by alignment to reference sequences. CDR3 sequences were clustered by base quality and sequence similarity to remove sequencing errors. Shannon entropy, normalized by the natural log of the productive TCR sequence number, served as the measure of diversity. Clonality was defined as one minus Shannon entropy divided by the natural log of the number of unique clonotypes. Using the Youden index from ROC curves, the researchers picked the repertoire-metric cut-offs for progression-free survival, and all analyses were carried out in R 3.5.3. TCRdb redid the processing of the public reads, applying fastp at Q25 and MiXCR, and retained in-frame beta chains. Every distinct CDR3 protein forms one entry, paired with its most common genes and DNA. The V and J calls and clone size are TCRdb's, not the authors'. This sample is represented by fewer than 30,000 distinct CDR3 sequences; around 30% of them were singletons. The ten top clones hold around a third of the sample.

No patient had a history of other malignancies or prior chemotherapy or radiotherapy, and all had node-negative disease on CT and PET/CT. At each of two time points, around 6 milliliters of peripheral venous blood were collected into EDTA tubes. Ficoll-Paque Plus density-gradient centrifugation was used to isolate PBMCs. Samples were stored at -80°C immediately after collection until analysis. This entry belongs to a study of prognosis after radiotherapy for stage I lung cancer (dated by TCRdb to the early 2020s). For the study in its entirety: Around 18 stage I NSCLC patients were enrolled in Nanjing, China, between 2018 and January 2019. About five patients had oligometastatic NSCLC after surgical resection of the primary tumor, and over eleven had newly diagnosed primary stage I lung tumors. Every patient was regarded as medically inoperable, because of comorbidities in some 12 cases and refusal of surgery in seven or eight cases. The cohort included about a dozen men and about six women, with a median age of approximately 76 years and a range of roughly 53 to 85 years. On tumor histology, approximately 12 patients had adenocarcinoma and about seven had squamous cell carcinoma. SBRT was given in 3 to 5 fractions with a biologically effective dose of at least 100 Gy, using image-guided IMRT or VMAT. Concurrent therapy was not administered to any patient alongside SBRT. After SBRT, distant metastases developed in about 20% of the 19 patients at a median of 7 months, while the remaining 15 patients had no significant progression. The study profiled peripheral blood TCR beta repertoires from stage I NSCLC patients before and after stereotactic body radiotherapy and related them to distant failure. The study sequenced around 40 blood samples from some 19 patients, one before and one after SBRT per patient.

Here is what the overall study found, with its caveats: Differences by metastasis status were reportedly seen in TRBV and TRBJ usage frequencies, involving two V genes at baseline and, after SBRT, several V genes and two J genes. A decrease in unique TCR clone counts was observed after SBRT (median roughly 10,000 before versus several thousand after; Wilcoxon paired P=0.011). The study was limited by the small cohort and short follow-up, and independent validation of the study findings is required. Post-SBRT Shannon entropy and its change from baseline were lower in patients who developed distant metastases; baseline Shannon entropy was not associated with metastases. No adjustment for multiple comparisons was applied to any of the reported P values. No determination of tumor specificity was made for expanded TCR clones.

Here the chain combines TRBV7-7 and TRBJ2-6; possibly the D gene is TRBD2, per 6 matching bases. The sequence came from a donor at least 50 years old with non-small cell lung cancer. The sample in question was PBMCs, obtained before or after stereotactic body radiation therapy (not recorded which). CDR3 sequence: CASSPGTGGANALTF. The DNA is TGTGCTAGCAGCCCCGGGACTGGTGGGGCCAACGCCCTGACTTTC.